This TCR beta chain comes out of a study of spatial heterogeneity in lung cancer. Study-wide results and limits: Counts of expanded intratumoral alpha and beta TCRs tracked tumor mutation counts. Among tumor T cells, estimated coverage was around 7% for alpha chains and around 13% for beta chains.

Turning to this clonotype: Its antigen is unidentified.

Time point defined: sample taken at primary tumor resection. Trimming cost V 5 bases and J 3 bases, with 17 bases left between them. Germline loops: CDR1 MNHNY, CDR2 SVGAGI (reference sequence). CDR3 length equals 15 residues. TCRdb called the 5' RACE reads again in MiXCR, with one record for every CDR3 protein. The data show some 3,000 distinct CDR3 sequences, under 15% seen once. This material consisted of lung tumor tissue, taken at surgery. The V and J genes are TRBV6-6 and TRBJ2-7; the D gene is possibly TRBD1 (6 bases). This TCR came from a male donor with early-stage non-small cell lung cancer. CDR3 amino acids: CASSGAAQGNYEQYF. Written as DNA, the CDR3 is TGTGCCAGCAGTGGGGCGGCACAGGGTAACTACGAGCAGTACTTC.